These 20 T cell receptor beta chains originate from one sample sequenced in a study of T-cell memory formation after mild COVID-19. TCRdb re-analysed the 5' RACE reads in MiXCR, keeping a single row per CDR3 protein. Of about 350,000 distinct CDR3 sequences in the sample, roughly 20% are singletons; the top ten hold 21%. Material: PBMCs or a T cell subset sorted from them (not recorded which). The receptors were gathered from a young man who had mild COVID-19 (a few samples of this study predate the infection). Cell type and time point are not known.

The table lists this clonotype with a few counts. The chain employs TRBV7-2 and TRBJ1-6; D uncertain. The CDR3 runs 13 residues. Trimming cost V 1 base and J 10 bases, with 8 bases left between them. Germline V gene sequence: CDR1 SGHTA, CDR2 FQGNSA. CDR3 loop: CASSLGFPSPLHF. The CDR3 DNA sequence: TGTGCCAGCAGCTTAGGTTTCCCCTCACCCCTCCACTTT. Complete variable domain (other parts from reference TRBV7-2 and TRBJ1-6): GAGVSQSPSNKVTEKGKDVELRCDPISGHTALYWYRQSLGQGLEFLIYFQGNSAPDKSGLPSDRFSAERTGGSVSTLTIQRTQQEDSAVYLCASSLGFPSPLHFGNGTRLTVT.

Here the CDR3 DNA reads TGTGCCAGCACACCGGACGGCTTGGACACTGAAGCTTTCTTT. Translation gives CASTPDGLDTEAFF. The V gene is TRBV6-5, the J gene TRBJ1-1; no clear D gene. Germline CDR1 MNHEY, CDR2 SVGAGI. The CDR3 consists of 14 residues. Trimming stripped 7 bases from V and 3 bases from J, with 15 bases between.

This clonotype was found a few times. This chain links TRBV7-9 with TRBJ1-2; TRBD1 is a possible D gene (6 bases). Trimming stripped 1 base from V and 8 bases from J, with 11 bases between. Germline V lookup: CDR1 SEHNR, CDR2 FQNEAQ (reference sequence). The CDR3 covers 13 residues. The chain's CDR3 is CASSLETGNGYTF. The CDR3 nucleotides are TGTGCCAGCAGCTTAGAAACAGGGAACGGCTACACCTTC.

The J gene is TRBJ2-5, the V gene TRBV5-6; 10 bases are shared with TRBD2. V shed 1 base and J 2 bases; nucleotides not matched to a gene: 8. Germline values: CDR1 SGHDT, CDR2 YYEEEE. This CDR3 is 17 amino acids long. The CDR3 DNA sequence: TGTGCCAGCAGCTTGTTTTCTCGGACTAGCGGACAAGAGACCCAGTACTTC. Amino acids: CASSLFSRTSGQETQYF.

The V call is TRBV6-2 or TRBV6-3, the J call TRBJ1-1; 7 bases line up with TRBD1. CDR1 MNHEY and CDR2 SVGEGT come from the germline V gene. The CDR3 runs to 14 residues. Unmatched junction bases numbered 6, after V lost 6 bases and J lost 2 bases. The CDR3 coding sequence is TGTGCCAGCAGCCGGGACAGCGGAAACACTGAAGCTTTCTTT. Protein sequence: CASSRDSGNTEAFF.

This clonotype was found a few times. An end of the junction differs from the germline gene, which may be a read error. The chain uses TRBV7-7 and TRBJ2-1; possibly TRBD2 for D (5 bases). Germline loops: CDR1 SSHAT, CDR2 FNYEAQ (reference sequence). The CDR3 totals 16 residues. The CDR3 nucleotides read TGTGCTAGCAGCAATGGACTGGCCGTACCCTACAATGAGCAGTTCTTC. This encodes CASSNGLAVPYNEQFF.

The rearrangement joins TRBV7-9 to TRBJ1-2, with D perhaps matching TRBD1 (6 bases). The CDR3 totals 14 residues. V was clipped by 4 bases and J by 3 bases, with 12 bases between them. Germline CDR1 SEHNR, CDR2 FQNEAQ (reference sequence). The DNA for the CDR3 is TGTGCCAGCAGCTCTCGGAAGGGGGACTATGGCTACACCTTC. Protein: CASSSRKGDYGYTF. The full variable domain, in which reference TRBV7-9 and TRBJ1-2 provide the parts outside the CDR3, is DTGVSQNPRHKITKRGQNVTFRCDPISEHNRLYWYRQTLGQGPEFLTYFQNEAQLEKSRLLSDRFSAERPKGSFSTLEIQRTEQGDSAMYLCASSSRKGDYGYTFGSGTRLTVV.

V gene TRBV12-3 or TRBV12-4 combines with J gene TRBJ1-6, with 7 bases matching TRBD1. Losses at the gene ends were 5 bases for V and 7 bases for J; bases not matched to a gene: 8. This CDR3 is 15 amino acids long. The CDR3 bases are TGTGCCAGCAGTCGCGAGGGGGCAGTCAATTCACCCCTCCACTTT. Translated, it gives CASSREGAVNSPLHF.

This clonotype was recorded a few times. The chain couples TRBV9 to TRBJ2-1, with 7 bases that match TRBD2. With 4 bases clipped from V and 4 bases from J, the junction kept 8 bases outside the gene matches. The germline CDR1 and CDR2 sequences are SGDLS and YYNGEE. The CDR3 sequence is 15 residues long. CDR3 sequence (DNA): TGTGCCAGCAGCCCCCGCCTAGCGGTATACAATGAGCAGTTCTTC. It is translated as CASSPRLAVYNEQFF.

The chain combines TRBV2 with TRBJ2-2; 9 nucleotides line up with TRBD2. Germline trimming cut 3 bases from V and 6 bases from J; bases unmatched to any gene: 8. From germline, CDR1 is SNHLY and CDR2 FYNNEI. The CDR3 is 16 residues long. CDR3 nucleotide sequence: TGTGCCAGCAGTGATATCAGCGGGGGGTGGGCCGGGGAGCTGTTTTTT. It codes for CASSDISGGWAGELFF.

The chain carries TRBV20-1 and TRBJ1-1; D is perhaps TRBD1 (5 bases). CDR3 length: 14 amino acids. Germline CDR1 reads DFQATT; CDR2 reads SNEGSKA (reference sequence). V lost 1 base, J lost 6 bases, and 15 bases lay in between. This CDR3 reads CSARAPRDRAEAFF. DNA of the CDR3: TGCAGTGCTAGAGCACCCAGGGATCGAGCTGAAGCTTTCTTT.

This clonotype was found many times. The CDR3: CASSPAGTDTQYF. The CDR3 bases are TGTGCCAGCAGCCCTGCGGGCACAGATACGCAGTATTTT. The chain joins TRBV7-3 to TRBJ2-3; no definite D call. Germline V CDR1 and CDR2: SGHTA, FQGTGA. The CDR3 runs 13 residues. V was pared by 5 bases and J by 1 base, with 7 bases between.

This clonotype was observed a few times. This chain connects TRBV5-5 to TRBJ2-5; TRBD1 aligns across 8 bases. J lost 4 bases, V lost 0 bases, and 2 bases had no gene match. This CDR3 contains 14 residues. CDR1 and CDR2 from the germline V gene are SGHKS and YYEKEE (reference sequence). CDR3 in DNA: TGTGCCAGCAGCTTGGCGGGACAGGTAGAGACCCAGTACTTC. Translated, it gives CASSLAGQVETQYF.

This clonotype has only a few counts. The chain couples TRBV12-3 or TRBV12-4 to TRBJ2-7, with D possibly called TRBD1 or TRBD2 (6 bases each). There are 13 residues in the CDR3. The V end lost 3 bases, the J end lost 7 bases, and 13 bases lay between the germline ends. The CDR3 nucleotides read TGTGCCAGCAGTTTCCCGGGGGCTGGAGAGCAGTACGTC. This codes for CASSFPGAGEQYV.

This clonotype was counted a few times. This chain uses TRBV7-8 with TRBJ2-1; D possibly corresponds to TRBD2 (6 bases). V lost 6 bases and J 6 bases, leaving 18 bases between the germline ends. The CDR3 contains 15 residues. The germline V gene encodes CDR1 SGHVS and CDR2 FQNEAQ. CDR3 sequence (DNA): TGTGCCAGCAGTTCCCTGGGCGGGGCCGGCAATGAGCAGTTCTTC. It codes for CASSSLGGAGNEQFF.

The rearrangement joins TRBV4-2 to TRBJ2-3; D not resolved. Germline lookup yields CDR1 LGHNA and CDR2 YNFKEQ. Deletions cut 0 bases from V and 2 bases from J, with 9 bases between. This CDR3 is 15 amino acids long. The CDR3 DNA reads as TGTGCCAGCAGCCAAGATACCAGATCCACAGATACGCAGTATTTT. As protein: CASSQDTRSTDTQYF.

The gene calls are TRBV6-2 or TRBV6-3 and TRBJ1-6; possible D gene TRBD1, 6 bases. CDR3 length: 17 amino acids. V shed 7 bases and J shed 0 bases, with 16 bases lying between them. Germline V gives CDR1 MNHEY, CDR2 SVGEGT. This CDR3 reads CASTQEGEYSYNSPLHF. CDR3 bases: TGTGCCAGCACCCAAGAGGGGGAATACTCCTATAATTCACCCCTCCACTTT.

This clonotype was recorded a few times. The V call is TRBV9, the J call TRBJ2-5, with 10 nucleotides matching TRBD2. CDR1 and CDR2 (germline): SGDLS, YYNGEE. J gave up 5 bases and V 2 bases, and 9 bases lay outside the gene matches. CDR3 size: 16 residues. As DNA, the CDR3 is TGTGCCAGCAGCGTGGGGAGCGGGGGGGCCAGGGAGACCCAGTACTTC. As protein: CASSVGSGGARETQYF.

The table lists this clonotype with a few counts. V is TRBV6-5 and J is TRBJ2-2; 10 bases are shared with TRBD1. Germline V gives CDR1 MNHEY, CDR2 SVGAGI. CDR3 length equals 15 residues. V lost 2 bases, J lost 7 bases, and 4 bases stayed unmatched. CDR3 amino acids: CASSYGTGVIGELFF. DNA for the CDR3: TGTGCCAGCAGTTACGGGACAGGGGTTATCGGGGAGCTGTTTTTT.

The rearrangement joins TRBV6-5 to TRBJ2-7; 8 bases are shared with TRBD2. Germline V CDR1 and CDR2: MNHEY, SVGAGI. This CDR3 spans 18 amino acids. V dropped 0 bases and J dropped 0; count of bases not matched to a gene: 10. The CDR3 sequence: CASSYSESGGAYSYEQYF. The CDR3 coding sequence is TGTGCCAGCAGTTACTCGGAGAGCGGGGGAGCCTACTCCTACGAGCAGTACTTC.